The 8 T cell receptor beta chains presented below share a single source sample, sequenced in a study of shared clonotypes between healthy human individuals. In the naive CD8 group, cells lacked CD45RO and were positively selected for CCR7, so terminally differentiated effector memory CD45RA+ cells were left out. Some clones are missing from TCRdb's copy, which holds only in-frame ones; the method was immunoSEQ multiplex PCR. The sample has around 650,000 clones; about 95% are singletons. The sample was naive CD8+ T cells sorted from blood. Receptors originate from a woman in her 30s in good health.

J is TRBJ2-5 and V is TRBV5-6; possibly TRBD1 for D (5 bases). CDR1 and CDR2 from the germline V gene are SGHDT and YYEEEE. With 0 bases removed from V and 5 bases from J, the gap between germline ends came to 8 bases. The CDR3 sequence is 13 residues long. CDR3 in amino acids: CASSLGQGETQYF. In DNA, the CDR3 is TGTGCCAGCAGCTTGGGGCAGGGTGAGACCCAGTACTTC.

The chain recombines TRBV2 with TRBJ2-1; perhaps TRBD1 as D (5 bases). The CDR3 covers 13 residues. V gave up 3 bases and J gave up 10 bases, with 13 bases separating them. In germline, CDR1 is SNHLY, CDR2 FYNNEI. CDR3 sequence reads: CASSDLTSGEQFF. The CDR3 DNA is TGTGCCAGCAGTGATCTGACCTCAGGGGAGCAGTTCTTC.

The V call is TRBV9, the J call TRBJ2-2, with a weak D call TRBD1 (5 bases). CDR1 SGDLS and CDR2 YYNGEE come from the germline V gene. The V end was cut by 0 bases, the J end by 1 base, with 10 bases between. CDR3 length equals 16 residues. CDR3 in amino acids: CASSVAQDMNTGELFF. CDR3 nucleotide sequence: TGTGCCAGCAGCGTAGCCCAGGACATGAACACCGGGGAGCTGTTTTTT.

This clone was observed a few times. CDR3 nucleotide sequence: TGTGCCATAACAGGGAAACTCGGGGAGCTGTTTTTT. This gives the protein CAITGKLGELFF. This rearrangement joins TRBV6-1 to TRBJ2-2, with D possibly matching TRBD1 (6 bases). Germline assignment: CDR1 MNHNS and CDR2 SASEGT. V was pared by 10 bases and J by 7 bases, with 13 bases between. The CDR3 contains 12 residues.

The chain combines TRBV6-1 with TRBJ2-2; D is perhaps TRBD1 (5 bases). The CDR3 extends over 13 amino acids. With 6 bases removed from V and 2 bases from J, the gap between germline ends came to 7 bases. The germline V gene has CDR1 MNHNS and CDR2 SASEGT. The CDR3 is CASRDSNTGELFF. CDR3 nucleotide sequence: TGTGCCAGCAGAGACAGCAACACCGGGGAGCTGTTTTTT.

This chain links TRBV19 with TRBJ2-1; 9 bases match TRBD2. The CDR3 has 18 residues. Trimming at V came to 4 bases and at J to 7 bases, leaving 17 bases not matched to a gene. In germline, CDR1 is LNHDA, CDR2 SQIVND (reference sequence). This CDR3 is CASSTRTILAGRGNEQFF. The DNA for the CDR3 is TGTGCCAGTAGTACCCGAACGATACTAGCGGGTCGGGGAAATGAGCAGTTCTTC.

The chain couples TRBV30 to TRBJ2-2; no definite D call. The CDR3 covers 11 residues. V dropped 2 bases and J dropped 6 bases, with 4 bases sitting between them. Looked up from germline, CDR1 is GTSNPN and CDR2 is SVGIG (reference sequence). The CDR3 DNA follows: TGTGCCTGGAGTTTCCCCGGGGAGCTGTTTTTT. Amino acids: CAWSFPGELFF.

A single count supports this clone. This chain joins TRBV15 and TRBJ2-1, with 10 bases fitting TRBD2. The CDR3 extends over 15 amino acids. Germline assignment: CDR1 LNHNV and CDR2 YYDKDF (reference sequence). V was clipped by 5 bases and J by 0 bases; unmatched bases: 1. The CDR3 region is CATSLAGASYNEQFF. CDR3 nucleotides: TGTGCCACCAGCCTAGCGGGAGCCTCCTACAATGAGCAGTTCTTC.